The entry below gives a single T cell receptor (beta chain) sequence along with its context. Per the germline V gene, CDR1 is SNHLY and CDR2 is FYNNEI. This CDR3 region has 18 residues. V lost 6 bases to trimming and J lost 3 bases; unmatched junction nucleotides: 12. Some clones are missing from TCRdb's copy, which holds only in-frame ones; the method was immunoSEQ multiplex PCR. Among under 450,000 clones listed, around 88% were seen once. The data derive from a study of blood T cell repertoires in COVID-19. Turning to the study itself: T cells, B-cell-depleted T cells, or PBMCs supplied cDNA or gDNA.

Sequenced input: peripheral blood. The V and J genes are TRBV2 and TRBJ2-7; 15 nucleotides align to TRBD2. This TCR derives from a woman aged 45-65 years with COVID-19, enrolled during active disease. CDR3 in amino acids: CASRAGTSGGTTYYEQYF. CDR3 nucleotides: TGTGCCAGCAGAGCCGGGACTAGCGGGGGGACTACCTACTACGAGCAGTACTTC.